Presented here are 3 T cell receptor beta chains from one specimen sequenced in a study of STAT5B mutations in CD4+ large granular lymphocyte leukemia. Using immunoSEQ multiplex PCR, the repertoire was profiled, and TCRdb retains in-frame clones only, with some absent. The data contain about 24,000 clones, around 72% of them singletons. The sample comprised CD4+ T cells from blood buffy coats. The source is a human donor in good health.

The rearrangement uses TRBV28 and TRBJ2-7, with no clear D. Germline V lookup: CDR1 MDHEN, CDR2 SYDVKM. The CDR3 contains 12 residues. V was clipped by 7 bases and J by 4 bases, with 11 bases between them. The CDR3 sequence is CASTRNGYEQYF. Here the CDR3 DNA reads TGTGCCAGCACGAGGAACGGTTACGAGCAGTACTTC.

The rearrangement joins TRBV18 to TRBJ1-1; D uncertain. This CDR3 comprises 13 residues. V was shortened by 3 bases and J by 4 bases, with 9 bases between the two germline ends. The V gene's germline CDR1 is KGHSH and CDR2 LQKENI. The CDR3 sequence: CASSPWEATEAFF. Written as DNA, the CDR3 is TGTGCCAGCTCACCTTGGGAAGCCACTGAAGCTTTCTTT.

This chain joins TRBV30 and TRBJ1-6, with 9 bases aligning to TRBD1. The CDR3 consists of 16 residues. CDR1 and CDR2 from the germline V gene are GTSNPN and SVGIG (reference sequence). With V trimmed by 4 bases and J by 8 bases, 12 bases remained unmatched. The CDR3 loop is CAWTYRDRAAHSPLHF. The CDR3 DNA sequence: TGTGCCTGGACCTACCGGGACAGGGCGGCGCATTCACCCCTCCACTTT.